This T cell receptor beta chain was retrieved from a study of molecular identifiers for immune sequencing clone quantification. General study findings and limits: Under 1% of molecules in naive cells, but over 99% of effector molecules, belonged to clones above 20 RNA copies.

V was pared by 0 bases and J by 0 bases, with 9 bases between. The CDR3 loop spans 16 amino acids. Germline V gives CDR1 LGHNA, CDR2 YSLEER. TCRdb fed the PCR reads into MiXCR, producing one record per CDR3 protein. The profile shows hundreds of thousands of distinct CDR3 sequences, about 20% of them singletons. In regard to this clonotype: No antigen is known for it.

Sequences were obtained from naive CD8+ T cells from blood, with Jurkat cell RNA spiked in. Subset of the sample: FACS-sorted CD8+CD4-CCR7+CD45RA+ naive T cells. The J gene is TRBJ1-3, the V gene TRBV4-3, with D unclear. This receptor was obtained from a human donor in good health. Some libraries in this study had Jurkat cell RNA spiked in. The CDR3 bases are TGCGCCAGCAGCCAAGATCGGAGGAGCTCTGGAAACACCATATATTTT. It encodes CASSQDRRSSGNTIYF.